The next 29 T cell receptor beta chains were all read from a single sample in a study of cytomegalovirus exposure and HLA in healthy donors. PCR was performed using 60 Vbeta and 13 Jbeta primers. Clones were sequenced by immunoSEQ multiplex PCR, and TCRdb holds only the in-frame ones, with some missing. Here the sample spans around 97,000 clones, 73% being singletons. Sequenced sample: PBMCs. These receptors came from a man aged 40-55 years in good health and CMV-seronegative.

The chain is built from TRBV28 and TRBJ1-6; 10 nucleotides line up with TRBD1. The J segment lost 8 bases and the V segment lost 5 bases, leaving 12 bases of the junction unmatched. The CDR3 contains 17 residues. CDR1 and CDR2 (germline): MDHEN, SYDVKM. As DNA, the CDR3 is TGTGCCAGCAGTCTCCCACTGACAGGGGGCGCGGATTCACCCCTCCACTTT. Translation gives CASSLPLTGGADSPLHF.

The chain recombines TRBV6-5 with TRBJ1-2, with TRBD1 matching 9 bases. This CDR3 is built from 15 residues. Trimming removed 7 bases from V and 0 bases from J; junction bases left unmatched: 6. The germline V gene encodes CDR1 MNHEY and CDR2 SVGAGI. This CDR3 reads CASTDRGSANYGYTF. CDR3 nucleotide sequence: TGTGCCAGCACCGACAGGGGGTCAGCTAACTATGGCTACACCTTC.

The chain carries TRBV5-1 and TRBJ1-1; 11 nucleotides match TRBD1. V trimming: 0 bases; J trimming: 5 bases; junction bases outside the gene matches: 3. The CDR3 has 15 residues. CDR1 is SGHRS and CDR2 is YFSETQ in the germline V gene. CDR3 in amino acids: CASSLAGTGGTEAFF. The DNA of the CDR3 is TGCGCCAGCAGCTTGGCCGGGACAGGGGGGACTGAAGCTTTCTTT.

In its sample, this clone was seen a few times. This chain joins TRBV30 and TRBJ1-1, with D unclear. The CDR3 has 11 residues. CDR1 and CDR2 from the germline V gene are GTSNPN and SVGIG (reference sequence). The V end lost 5 bases, the J end lost 1 base, and 5 bases lay between the germline ends. The CDR3: CAWAENTEAFF. CDR3 nucleotides: TGTGCCTGGGCAGAGAACACTGAAGCTTTCTTT.

The V gene is TRBV7-2, the J gene TRBJ1-5; D is unclear. This CDR3 has 16 amino acids. V gave up 1 base and J gave up 4 bases, with 14 bases separating them. CDR1 SGHTA and CDR2 FQGNSA come from the germline V gene. The CDR3 loop is CASSLENRRGNQPQHF. The CDR3 DNA reads as TGTGCCAGCAGCTTAGAAAACAGACGCGGGAATCAGCCCCAGCATTTT.

This sequence joins TRBV15 and TRBJ2-5; TRBD2 matches at 14 bases. This CDR3 spans 19 amino acids. The germline CDR1 and CDR2 sequences are LNHNV and YYDKDF (reference sequence). J was trimmed by 0 bases and V by 0 bases; bases with no gene match: 6. The CDR3, as DNA: TGTGCCACCAGCAGAGACCCGACTAGCGGGGGGGCGGACCAAGAGACCCAGTACTTC. Its protein product is CATSRDPTSGGADQETQYF.

The chain employs TRBV18 and TRBJ2-1, with 7 bases fitting TRBD1. J lost 7 bases, V lost 3 bases, and 12 bases had no gene match. Per the germline V gene, CDR1 is KGHSH and CDR2 is LQKENI. The CDR3 has 16 amino acids. The CDR3 protein is CASSPITGQQGNEQFF. The DNA for the CDR3 is TGTGCCAGCTCACCCATTACGGGACAGCAGGGTAATGAGCAGTTCTTC.

This clone occurred many times. This chain uses TRBV5-4 with TRBJ1-2; 9 bases line up with TRBD1. In germline, CDR1 is SGHNT, CDR2 YYREEE (reference sequence). The CDR3 runs 15 residues. V was pared by 2 bases and J by 4 bases, with 6 bases of the junction left unmatched. The CDR3 region is CASSLRTGDTYGYTF. In DNA, the CDR3 is TGTGCCAGCAGCTTACGGACAGGGGATACCTATGGCTACACCTTC.

This chain joins TRBV5-4 and TRBJ1-5; D remains ambiguous. The V end was cut by 0 bases, the J end by 7 bases, with 5 bases between. The CDR3 spans 12 residues. CDR1 is SGHNT and CDR2 is YYREEE in the germline V gene (reference sequence). DNA for the CDR3: TGTGCCAGCAGCTTGGATAGCCAGCCCCAGCATTTT. Its protein is CASSLDSQPQHF. The full variable domain, in which reference TRBV5-4 and TRBJ1-5 provide the parts outside the CDR3, is ETGVTQSPTHLIKTRGQQVTLRCSSQSGHNTVSWYQQALGQGPQFIFQYYREEENGRGNFPPRFSGLQFPNYSSELNVNALELDDSALYLCASSLDSQPQHFGDGTRLSIL.

The chain is built from TRBV2 and TRBJ2-1; D may be TRBD2 (7 bases). V was cut by 2 bases and J by 5 bases, with 16 bases left in between. This CDR3 has 16 residues. Per germline, CDR1 SNHLY and CDR2 FYNNEI. CDR3 nucleotides: TGTGCCAGCAGTGAATGGGTCGGGGGGCCAAACAATGAGCAGTTCTTC. This gives the protein CASSEWVGGPNNEQFF.

The rearrangement uses TRBV27 and TRBJ1-4, with a tentative D call TRBD1 (5 bases). Germline lookup yields CDR1 MNHEY and CDR2 SMNVEV (reference sequence). V shed 8 bases and J shed 0 bases, with 10 bases lying between them. CDR3 length: 14 residues. DNA of the CDR3: TGTGCCAGCTCGGGGGGTGCAACTAATGAAAAACTGTTTTTT. Translating it yields CASSGGATNEKLFF.

The V gene is TRBV10-3, the J gene TRBJ2-1, with TRBD2 matching over 11 bases. Germline V gene data show CDR1 as ENHRY and CDR2 as SYGVKD. The CDR3 runs 16 residues. V gave up 10 bases and J gave up 9 bases; unmatched junction bases: 17. DNA of the CDR3: TGTGCCACGGCGGGGGTTAGCGGGGGGGCCTCTAGTGAGCAGTTCTTC. Translating gives CATAGVSGGASSEQFF.

The V and J genes are TRBV19 and TRBJ2-7, with TRBD2 as a possible D gene (6 bases). This CDR3 contains 14 residues. Germline lookup yields CDR1 LNHDA and CDR2 SQIVND (reference sequence). V dropped 2 bases and J dropped 2 bases, with 10 bases sitting between them. This chain's CDR3 is CASSITGEAYEQYF. CDR3 nucleotides: TGTGCCAGTAGTATAACGGGGGAAGCCTACGAGCAGTACTTC.

The chain carries TRBV7-2 and TRBJ2-7; D not certain. There are 13 residues in the CDR3. The germline V and J ends were trimmed by 3 bases and 3 bases, with 9 bases remaining between them. Germline loops: CDR1 SGHTA, CDR2 FQGNSA. The CDR3 protein is CASSFGLLYEQYF. The CDR3 DNA follows: TGTGCCAGCAGCTTTGGCTTGCTCTACGAGCAGTACTTC. Full variable domain (rest looked up from reference TRBV7-2 and TRBJ2-7): GAGVSQSPSNKVTEKGKDVELRCDPISGHTALYWYRQSLGQGLEFLIYFQGNSAPDKSGLPSDRFSAERTGGSVSTLTIQRTQQEDSAVYLCASSFGLLYEQYFGPGTRLTVT.

The V gene is TRBV7-7, the J gene TRBJ1-4; the D gene is possibly TRBD1 (5 bases). The CDR3 has 16 amino acids. With 5 bases removed from V and 4 bases from J, the gap between germline ends came to 17 bases. In germline, CDR1 is SSHAT, CDR2 FNYEAQ (reference sequence). This chain's CDR3 is CASSIVQEYFNEKLFF. The CDR3 DNA reads TGTGCCAGCAGCATCGTACAGGAGTATTTTAATGAAAAACTGTTTTTT. The full variable domain, completed using reference TRBV7-7 and TRBJ1-4, is GAGVSQSPRYKVTKRGQDVTLRCDPISSHATLYWYQQALGQGPEFLTYFNYEAQPDKSGLPSDRFSAERPEGSISTLTIQRTEQRDSAMYRCASSIVQEYFNEKLFFGSGTQLSVL.

The chain employs TRBV18 and TRBJ2-7, with 8 bases identical to TRBD1. Germline V CDR1 and CDR2: KGHSH, LQKENI. The junction had 12 bases not matched to a gene; V was cut back by 3 bases and J by 5 bases. The CDR3 totals 16 residues. CDR3: CASSPYSGQGGNEQYF. In nucleotides, the CDR3 is TGTGCCAGCTCACCTTACTCCGGACAGGGTGGCAACGAGCAGTACTTC.

This chain connects TRBV19 to TRBJ2-3; TRBD2 matches at 7 bases. The CDR3 covers 14 residues. Losses at the gene ends were 6 bases for V and 5 bases for J; bases not matched to a gene: 8. Germline CDR1 and CDR2: LNHDA and SQIVND (reference sequence). The DNA of the CDR3 is TGTGCCAGTAGAAGGAGAGGGGAGGGAGATACGCAGTATTTT. Its translation is CASRRRGEGDTQYF.

V and J are TRBV9 and TRBJ2-7, with a tentative D call TRBD1 (6 bases). Germline lookup yields CDR1 SGDLS and CDR2 YYNGEE. The V end lost 2 bases, the J end lost 0 bases, and 15 bases lay between the germline ends. This CDR3 is built from 16 residues. The chain's CDR3 is CASSVGWGLDSYEQYF. The CDR3 DNA reads TGTGCCAGCAGCGTTGGTTGGGGGCTAGACTCCTACGAGCAGTACTTC.

This sequence joins TRBV5-6 and TRBJ2-1, with 7 bases fitting TRBD1. V trimming: 3 bases; J trimming: 7 bases; junction bases outside the gene matches: 4. Germline values: CDR1 SGHDT, CDR2 YYEEEE. The CDR3 runs 13 residues. This CDR3 reads CASSSTGVNEQFF. For the CDR3, the DNA is TGTGCCAGCAGCTCTACAGGGGTGAATGAGCAGTTCTTC.

This clone was recorded many times. The rearrangement joins TRBV10-3 to TRBJ2-1, with D possibly being TRBD2 (5 bases). This CDR3 comprises 13 residues. Per germline, CDR1 ENHRY and CDR2 SYGVKD. Trimming removed 7 bases at V and 5 bases at J, with 12 bases between. The DNA of the CDR3 is TGTGCCATCACCTCGGCCGGGGACAATGAGCAGTTCTTC. Translation gives CAITSAGDNEQFF.

On this clone itself: Other DNA sequences within the sample encode an identical CDR3. This rearrangement joins TRBV5-4 to TRBJ2-3; TRBD2 matches 15 bases. CDR3 length equals 18 residues. Germline loops: CDR1 SGHNT, CDR2 YYREEE (reference sequence). Trimming took 3 bases from V and 2 from J; bases not matched to a gene: 7. CDR3 nucleotide sequence: TGTGCCAGCAGCTGGGGACTAGCGGGGGGCCCCAACACAGATACGCAGTATTTT. Translated: CASSWGLAGGPNTDTQYF. Drawing the rest from reference TRBV5-4 and TRBJ2-3, the complete variable domain is ETGVTQSPTHLIKTRGQQVTLRCSSQSGHNTVSWYQQALGQGPQFIFQYYREEENGRGNFPPRFSGLQFPNYSSELNVNALELDDSALYLCASSWGLAGGPNTDTQYFGPGTRLTVL.

There are a few counts of this clone. The chain carries TRBV28 and TRBJ2-2, with D perhaps matching TRBD1 (6 bases). Germline V gives CDR1 MDHEN, CDR2 SYDVKM. Trimming cost V 6 bases and J 5 bases, with 16 bases left between them. CDR3 size: 15 residues. The CDR3 DNA is TGTGCCAGCAGCCCTCCTCTACAGGGAACCGGGGAGCTGTTTTTT. It specifies CASSPPLQGTGELFF.

The table lists this clone with a count of one. The rearrangement uses TRBV7-6 and TRBJ2-7; D is possibly TRBD1 (6 bases). The CDR3 is 13 amino acids. Germline V gene lookup returns CDR1 SGHVS and CDR2 FNYEAQ. The V end was cut by 5 bases, the J end by 6 bases, with 14 bases between. CDR3 in amino acids: CASSISQGREQYF. CDR3 nucleotide sequence: TGTGCCAGCAGCATCTCCCAGGGGCGCGAGCAGTACTTC.

This CDR3 is CASSFRRGKAEKLFF. CDR3 in DNA: TGTGCCAGCAGCTTCCGCCGGGGGAAGGCTGAAAAACTGTTTTTT. The chain employs TRBV6-6 and TRBJ1-4; TRBD1 is a possible D gene (5 bases). The CDR3 spans 15 residues. From germline, CDR1 is MNHNY and CDR2 SVGAGI (reference sequence). The ends were cut back, 6 bases at V and 7 bases at J, with 18 bases in the middle.

This sequence joins TRBV5-1 and TRBJ2-7; 9 nucleotides agree with TRBD2. In germline, CDR1 is SGHRS, CDR2 YFSETQ. The CDR3 spans 15 residues. V was pared by 0 bases and J by 3 bases, with 4 bases of the junction left unmatched. CDR3 DNA: TGCGCCAGCAGCTTGGTCAGCGGGGGGAACTACGAGCAGTACTTC. This translates into CASSLVSGGNYEQYF.

The V and J genes are TRBV6-1 and TRBJ2-5, with D hard to call. The CDR3 consists of 13 residues. Trimming took 7 bases from V and 5 from J, leaving 14 bases between them. Per the germline V gene, CDR1 is MNHNS and CDR2 is SASEGT. The CDR3 is CASTWAPGETQYF. In DNA form, the CDR3 reads TGTGCCAGCACATGGGCACCTGGGGAGACCCAGTACTTC.

The chain links TRBV4-2 to TRBJ1-3; possible D gene TRBD1, 6 bases. The CDR3 has 15 residues. Between the trimmed V and J ends, which lost 4 bases and 4 bases, there was a span of 14 bases. Germline-derived CDR1 and CDR2 are LGHNA and YNFKEQ. The CDR3 nucleotides read TGTGCCAGCAGCCTGTACGGGACACCCGGAAACACCATATATTTT. This gives the protein CASSLYGTPGNTIYF.

This rearrangement joins TRBV5-6 to TRBJ2-3, with 8 positions matching TRBD2. Germline loops: CDR1 SGHDT, CDR2 YYEEEE. The CDR3 covers 16 residues. V lost 3 bases, J lost 5 bases, and 11 bases stayed unmatched. CDR3 amino acids: CASSWGGLGGRDTQYF. CDR3 coding DNA: TGTGCCAGCAGCTGGGGGGGACTAGGGGGGAGAGATACGCAGTATTTT.

The chain carries TRBV9 and TRBJ1-6; no definite D call. CDR1 is SGDLS, CDR2 YYNGEE, per germline. This CDR3 comprises 16 residues. Trimming removed 5 bases from V and 0 bases from J, with 12 bases in between. Here the CDR3 DNA reads TGTGCCAGCAGGTCATCCGGTAGCTCCTATAATTCACCCCTCCACTTT. As protein: CASRSSGSSYNSPLHF.